This record concerns one TCR beta chain sequence. The J segment lost 7 bases and the V segment lost 2 bases, leaving 10 bases of the junction unmatched. Looked up from germline, CDR1 is SEHNR and CDR2 is FQNEAQ (reference sequence). This CDR3 is 15 amino acids long. The record originates from a study of molecular identifiers for immune sequencing clone quantification. Across the whole study: Replicates partitioned RNA from roughly 21,000 or 96,000 naive CD8 cells into five parts, sequencing four.

TCRdb independently ran MiXCR on the PCR reads; one entry per CDR3 protein. Here the sample spans tens of thousands of distinct CDR3 sequences, 18% being singletons. This chain links TRBV7-9 with TRBJ1-2; 7 nucleotides line up with TRBD1. This TCR was sampled from a human donor in good health. Some libraries in this study had Jurkat cell RNA spiked in. Sample: naive CD8+ T cells from blood, with Jurkat cell RNA spiked in. Subset described: FACS-sorted CD8+CD4-CCR7+CD45RA+ naive T cells. CDR3 coding DNA: TGTGCCAGCAGCTTACATCGAGGGACAGACAGTGGCTACACCTTC. Its translation is CASSLHRGTDSGYTF.